Shown below are 28 T cell receptor beta chains from a single sample sequenced in a study of blood T cell repertoires in COVID-19. Method: immunoSEQ multiplex PCR; TCRdb's copy keeps in-frame clones and lacks some. The sample consists of fewer than 110,000 clones, around 90% of them appearing once. The sample taken for sequencing was peripheral blood. The source is a man aged 45-65 years in a cohort sampled during active COVID-19.

Note on this clone: The germline gene is not matched at one end of the junction; a read error may be the cause. This chain joins TRBV5-1 and TRBJ1-1; D call uncertain. Per the germline V gene, CDR1 is SGHRS and CDR2 is YFSETQ. CDR3 length: 14 amino acids. The CDR3 region has the DNA TGCGCCAGCAGCTTGGGACATCTGAACCCTGAAGCTTTCTTT. The encoded protein is CASSLGHLNPEAFF.

This clone was seen more than once but under ten times. The chain is built from TRBV7-9 and TRBJ2-7; TRBD1 matches at 8 bases. CDR3 size: 18 residues. Per germline, CDR1 SEHNR and CDR2 FQNEAQ (reference sequence). V shed 0 bases and J 5 bases; nucleotides not matched to a gene: 15. CDR3 region: CASSLARTGRGSADEQYF. DNA for the CDR3: TGTGCCAGCAGCTTAGCGCGGACAGGGAGAGGCTCAGCAGACGAGCAGTACTTC.

V usage is TRBV4-3 and J usage is TRBJ2-5; TRBD2 is a possible D gene (6 bases). V was clipped by 4 bases and J by 3 bases, with 12 bases between them. Germline V CDR1 and CDR2: LGHNA, YSLEER. CDR3 size: 14 residues. CDR3 sequence reads: CASSLIWGEETQYF. The CDR3 nucleotides are TGCGCCAGCAGCCTAATATGGGGGGAAGAGACCCAGTACTTC.

The CDR3 nucleotides read TGTGCCAGCAGCGCCTGGACAGGGAGCTACAATGAGCAGTTCTTC. This gives the protein CASSAWTGSYNEQFF. The chain carries TRBV7-9 and TRBJ2-1; 8 nucleotides match TRBD1. Trimming took 5 bases from V and 3 from J; bases not matched to a gene: 6. Germline CDR1 is SEHNR and CDR2 is FQNEAQ (reference sequence). The CDR3 runs 15 residues.

Note on this clone: Other DNA sequences from this sample encode an identical CDR3 as well. This chain joins TRBV7-3 and TRBJ2-1, with 15 bases that match TRBD2. The germline CDR1 and CDR2 sequences are SGHTA and FQGTGA. This CDR3 region has 18 residues. Trimming cost V 5 bases and J 6 bases; bases outside gene matches: 11. As DNA, the CDR3 is TGTGCCAGCAGCGCCTGGACTAGCGGGGGGGCCATGCGCAATGAGCAGTTCTTC. Amino acids: CASSAWTSGGAMRNEQFF. The full variable domain, its missing parts supplied by reference TRBV7-3 and TRBJ2-1, is GAGVSQTPSNKVTEKGKYVELRCDPISGHTALYWYRQSLGQGPEFLIYFQGTGAADDSGLPNDRFFAVRPEGSVSTLKIQRTERGDSAVYLCASSAWTSGGAMRNEQFFGPGTRLTVL.

V gene TRBV6-5 combines with J gene TRBJ2-3, with D tentatively TRBD2 (6 bases). This CDR3 comprises 14 residues. Trimming cost V 2 bases and J 6 bases, with 12 bases left between them. Germline assignment: CDR1 MNHEY and CDR2 SVGAGI. As DNA, the CDR3 is TGTGCCAGCAGTTACCGCGGGGTTGCGGATACGCAGTATTTT. Translating it yields CASSYRGVADTQYF.

The genes are TRBV9 and TRBJ1-1; no clear D. Germline V CDR1 and CDR2: SGDLS, YYNGEE. The CDR3 runs 17 residues. The V gene lost 4 bases and the J gene lost 1 base, with 20 bases spanning the gap. In DNA form, the CDR3 reads TGTGCCAGCAGCTCCAAACTCCGTAGAGGATCGAACACTGAAGCTTTCTTT. Residues: CASSSKLRRGSNTEAFF.

The chain carries TRBV29-1 and TRBJ2-7, with D maybe TRBD1 (5 bases). Germline values: CDR1 SQVTM, CDR2 ANQGSEA. Trimming stripped 6 bases from V and 0 bases from J, with 27 bases between. The CDR3 runs 18 residues. CDR3 amino acids: CSVKCLTVNYRFSYEQYV. The CDR3, as DNA: TGCAGCGTCAAATGCTTGACAGTAAACTACCGGTTCTCCTACGAGCAGTACGTC.

The J gene is TRBJ2-2, the V gene TRBV5-6; the D gene is possibly TRBD1 (6 bases). The CDR3 extends over 13 amino acids. V dropped 4 bases and J dropped 7 bases, with 11 bases sitting between them. Looked up from germline, CDR1 is SGHDT and CDR2 is YYEEEE. The CDR3 reads CASSGDIYGELFF. In nucleotides, the CDR3 is TGTGCCAGCAGCGGGGACATCTACGGGGAGCTGTTTTTT.

This clone was picked up one time. The chain links TRBV6-7 to TRBJ1-4, with D unresolved. TRBV6-7 has ORF status, its function being uncertain. The CDR3 is 15 residues long. Between the trimmed V and J ends, which lost 2 bases and 8 bases, there was a span of 15 bases. CDR3 nucleotide sequence: TGTGCCAGCAGTTACCCAGGTTTGTGTGGCGAAAAACTGTTTTTT. Translating it yields CASSYPGLCGEKLFF.

The rearrangement links TRBV12-3 or TRBV12-4 to TRBJ2-5, with D tentatively TRBD1 (6 bases). The CDR3 length is 12 residues. Trimming left V 5 bases short and J 5 bases short, with 9 bases between. As DNA, the CDR3 is TGTGCCAGCAGTAACGACAGGGAGACCCAGTACTTC. Translated: CASSNDRETQYF.

As for this clone: Other DNA sequences in this sample translate to the same CDR3. The chain recombines TRBV11-2 with TRBJ2-5, with TRBD1 matching over 11 bases. Germline V gives CDR1 SGHAT, CDR2 FQNNGV. The CDR3 is 15 residues long. J gave up 3 bases and V 3 bases, and 3 bases lay outside the gene matches. CDR3 bases: TGTGCCAGCAGCTTGGACAGGGGGCAAGAAGAGACCCAGTACTTC. Translation gives CASSLDRGQEETQYF.

The chain has TRBV11-3 and TRBJ1-1; a weak D match, TRBD1 (6 bases). V shed 3 bases and J shed 4 bases, with 15 bases lying between them. Germline values: CDR1 SGHNT, CDR2 YENEEA. This CDR3 comprises 15 residues. The CDR3 DNA reads as TGTGCCAGCAGCTTGAGGACAGTCCTTGCCACTGAAGCTTTCTTT. This gives the protein CASSLRTVLATEAFF.

This chain links TRBV5-4 with TRBJ2-5; 7 bases are shared with TRBD2. Germline CDR1 is SGHNT and CDR2 is YYREEE (reference sequence). The trim removed 6 bases at V and 3 bases at J, leaving 14 bases unmatched. CDR3 size: 16 residues. Here the CDR3 reads CASKSQAGVSEETQYF. For the CDR3, the DNA is TGTGCCAGCAAATCCCAGGCGGGGGTGTCGGAAGAGACCCAGTACTTC.

The chain combines TRBV6-5 with TRBJ1-5; possible D gene TRBD1, 6 bases. The CDR3 contains 15 residues. Germline loops: CDR1 MNHEY, CDR2 SVGAGI. V was shortened by 6 bases and J by 1 base, with 13 bases between the two germline ends. The CDR3 DNA follows: TGTGCCAGCAGAAACGGGGGGGCGAGCAATCAGCCCCAGCATTTT. Translation gives CASRNGGASNQPQHF.

The gene calls are TRBV5-1 and TRBJ1-2; D not certain. Per germline, CDR1 SGHRS and CDR2 YFSETQ. The V gene lost 4 bases and the J gene lost 0 bases, with 13 bases spanning the gap. The CDR3 length is 15 residues. CDR3 residues: CASSPGGTSNYGYTF. The CDR3 DNA reads as TGCGCCAGCAGCCCCGGCGGCACGTCTAACTATGGCTACACCTTC.

This chain connects TRBV15 to TRBJ2-1, with no clear D. The germline gives CDR1 LNHNV, CDR2 YYDKDF (reference sequence). The CDR3 runs to 17 residues. V gave up 0 bases and J gave up 0 bases, with 12 bases separating them. CDR3: CATSRDRKISSYNEQFF. The CDR3 DNA sequence: TGTGCCACCAGCAGAGATCGAAAGATTAGCTCCTACAATGAGCAGTTCTTC.

The chain has TRBV2 and TRBJ2-1, with 9 nucleotides matching TRBD1. Germline values: CDR1 SNHLY, CDR2 FYNNEI. Trimming at V came to 8 bases and at J to 10 bases, leaving 9 bases not matched to a gene. This CDR3 has 13 amino acids. CDR3 residues: CASRRTGVKEQFF. CDR3 nucleotides: TGTGCCAGCCGAAGGACAGGGGTAAAGGAGCAGTTCTTC.

This rearrangement joins TRBV6-2 or TRBV6-3 to TRBJ1-1; 7 bases align to TRBD1. With 2 bases clipped from V and 1 base from J, the junction kept 13 bases outside the gene matches. This CDR3 region has 18 residues. Germline V lookup: CDR1 MNHEY, CDR2 SVGEGT. In DNA, the CDR3 is TGTGCCAGCAGTTACGTTCGGGACAGAAAATATGCGAACACTGAAGCTTTCTTT. Amino acid sequence: CASSYVRDRKYANTEAFF.

This chain uses TRBV5-4 with TRBJ1-2; 10 bases agree with TRBD1. The CDR3 consists of 13 residues. The trim removed 3 bases at V and 7 bases at J, leaving 3 bases unmatched. Germline V gene lookup returns CDR1 SGHNT and CDR2 YYREEE (reference sequence). For the CDR3, the DNA is TGTGCCAGCAGCTGGGACAGGGGAAGTGGCTACACCTTC. Protein: CASSWDRGSGYTF.

The chain carries TRBV7-2 and TRBJ1-2; 9 bases fit TRBD1. The CDR3 consists of 17 residues. Trimming at V came to 5 bases and at J to 5 bases, leaving 15 bases not matched to a gene. From germline, CDR1 is SGHTA and CDR2 FQGNSA. The CDR3 is CASSTHLRGQGFYGYTF. The CDR3 DNA is TGTGCCAGCAGCACGCATCTCCGAGGACAGGGGTTTTATGGCTACACCTTC.

The rearrangement joins TRBV7-9 to TRBJ2-5; 7 nucleotides match TRBD1. This CDR3 region has 14 residues. Per the germline V gene, CDR1 is SEHNR and CDR2 is FQNEAQ (reference sequence). The V gene end was trimmed by 3 bases and the J gene end by 0 bases; junction bases not matched to a gene: 1. CDR3 residues: CASSLDRYQETQYF. Here the CDR3 DNA reads TGTGCCAGCAGCTTGGACAGGTACCAAGAGACCCAGTACTTC. Based on the CDR3 plus reference TRBV7-9 and TRBJ2-5, the full variable domain is DTGVSQNPRHKITKRGQNVTFRCDPISEHNRLYWYRQTLGQGPEFLTYFQNEAQLEKSRLLSDRFSAERPKGSFSTLEIQRTEQGDSAMYLCASSLDRYQETQYFGPGTRLLVL.

The CDR3 is CASSPVGEGEKLFF. The CDR3 DNA is TGTGCCAGCAGCCCTGTTGGGGAGGGTGAAAAACTGTTTTTT. V usage is TRBV5-6 and J usage is TRBJ1-4; D remains unclear. Trimming cost V 4 bases and J 7 bases, with 14 bases left between them. In germline, CDR1 is SGHDT, CDR2 YYEEEE. The CDR3 is 14 residues long.

This clone was found once. The chain joins TRBV5-1 to TRBJ2-2; the D is unclear. The V end lost 0 bases, the J end lost 5 bases, and 8 bases lay between the germline ends. The germline CDR1 and CDR2 sequences are SGHRS and YFSETQ. This CDR3 has 14 amino acids. In DNA, the CDR3 is TGCGCCAGCAGCTTGGTTCAGACAACCGGGGAGCTGTTTTTT. It codes for CASSLVQTTGELFF.

The V call is TRBV18, the J call TRBJ1-2; 7 bases are a match to TRBD1. The CDR3 runs to 13 residues. Germline V gene sequence: CDR1 KGHSH, CDR2 LQKENI. The junction had 3 bases not matched to a gene; V was cut back by 4 bases and J by 4 bases. The CDR3 is CASSQGDSYGYTF. In DNA, the CDR3 is TGTGCCAGCTCACAAGGGGACAGCTATGGCTACACCTTC.

The CDR3 protein is CASSPGRGEQFF. CDR3 in DNA: TGCGCCAGCAGCCCCGGCCGGGGTGAGCAGTTCTTC. The chain is built from TRBV4-3 and TRBJ2-1; D may be TRBD2 (5 bases). With 4 bases removed from V and 9 bases from J, the gap between germline ends came to 10 bases. Germline values: CDR1 LGHNA, CDR2 YSLEER. The CDR3 has 12 residues.

This chain links TRBV6-5 with TRBJ1-6, with TRBD1 matching 10 bases. This CDR3 is 16 amino acids long. J was trimmed by 6 bases and V by 0 bases; bases with no gene match: 2. Germline CDR1 and CDR2: MNHEY and SVGAGI. In DNA, the CDR3 is TGTGCCAGCAGTTACTCGGACAGGGGGTTTAATTCACCCCTCCACTTT. Amino acids: CASSYSDRGFNSPLHF.

The chain uses TRBV12-1 and TRBJ2-7; the D call in the table, TRBD2, was not verified against the DNA. TRBV12-1 is noted as a pseudogene. The CDR3 is made up of 17 amino acids. This chain's CDR3 is CASSEGSQRGATYEQYF. In DNA form, the CDR3 reads TGTGCCAGCAGCGAAGGGTCTCAGCGGGGGGCAACCTACGAGCAGTACTTC.